What follows is one TCR beta chain and its context. As yet, its antigen is unknown. These data originate in a study of cytotoxic CD8 clonotypes in ibrutinib-treated CLL. Study in general: Response samples were taken after a median of around 11 months on treatment, range 6 to 36.

The germline CDR1 and CDR2 sequences are LNHDA and SQIVND (reference sequence). The CDR3 consists of 14 residues. V lost 3 bases and J lost 9, with 15 bases in between. Clones were sequenced by immunoSEQ multiplex PCR, and TCRdb holds only the in-frame ones, with some missing. The sample yields 150,000 to 200,000 clones, around nine tenths seen once. Broader study findings: Public clonotypes were rare and shrank or held steady on treatment. Clonality rose at ibrutinib response and fell back toward baseline at progression.

This receptor was obtained from a human donor with chronic lymphocytic leukemia. Specimen: PBMCs, collected at disease progression, from a patient treated with ibrutinib. The chain couples TRBV19 to TRBJ2-4; a weak D match, TRBD2 (6 bases). CDR3 residues: CASSITGGRGIQYF. The CDR3, as DNA: TGTGCCAGTAGTATTACAGGAGGGCGAGGCATTCAGTACTTC.